The 27 T cell receptor beta chains reported below all come from one sample, sequenced in a study of cytomegalovirus exposure and HLA in healthy donors. PCR primers comprised 60 Vbeta and 13 Jbeta primers. Some clones are missing from TCRdb's copy, which holds only in-frame ones; the method was immunoSEQ multiplex PCR. This sample has about 110,000 clones, with under 85% found just once. Sample: PBMCs. All receptors derive from a male donor in good health and CMV-seronegative.

This chain uses TRBV7-9 with TRBJ1-1; 7 positions match TRBD1. Trimming cost V 8 bases and J 2 bases; bases outside gene matches: 11. The CDR3 loop spans 15 amino acids. Germline CDR1 reads SEHNR; CDR2 reads FQNEAQ (reference sequence). The CDR3 region has the DNA TGTGCCAGCCGTCTCCGACAGGGCTCCAACACTGAAGCTTTCTTT. It is translated as CASRLRQGSNTEAFF.

The rearrangement links TRBV21-1 to TRBJ1-5; no DNA check was done on the table's D call, TRBD1. TRBV21-1 is a recognized pseudogene. The CDR3 sequence is 16 residues long. The CDR3, as DNA: TGTGCCAGCAGCACCCGGACAGGCGGCAGATGTTGGCCCCAGCATTTT. It yields the protein CASSTRTGGRCWPQHF.

Details on this clone: Other nucleotide sequences in the sample specify the same CDR3. CDR3 region: CASSIGGPPYEQYF. CDR3 nucleotide sequence: TGTGCCAGTAGTATAGGCGGGCCACCCTACGAGCAGTACTTC. The rearrangement joins TRBV19 to TRBJ2-7; TRBD2 is a possible D gene (5 bases). The CDR3 consists of 14 residues. CDR1 is LNHDA and CDR2 is SQIVND in the germline V gene (reference sequence). V lost 1 base to trimming and J lost 2 bases, with 9 bases between them.

The chain links TRBV5-6 to TRBJ1-4; no clear D gene. The CDR3 contains 15 residues. The V and J ends lost 2 bases and 0 bases respectively, with 8 bases between them. Germline V lookup: CDR1 SGHDT, CDR2 YYEEEE. The CDR3 protein is CASSFSGSTNEKLFF. DNA of the CDR3: TGTGCCAGCAGCTTTTCGGGGTCAACTAATGAAAAACTGTTTTTT.

V and J are TRBV10-3 and TRBJ2-2; 7 nucleotides align to TRBD1. In germline, CDR1 is ENHRY, CDR2 SYGVKD. The CDR3 extends over 15 amino acids. The ends lost 6 bases at V and 0 bases at J; junction bases unmatched: 4. The DNA for the CDR3 is TGTGCCATCAGGGGACAGAACGCGAACACCGGGGAGCTGTTTTTT. It codes for CAIRGQNANTGELFF.

V gene TRBV28 combines with J gene TRBJ1-1; TRBD1 aligns across 7 bases. This CDR3 contains 14 residues. CDR1 and CDR2 (germline): MDHEN, SYDVKM. The junction had 8 bases not matched to a gene; V was cut back by 5 bases and J by 5 bases. CDR3 loop: CASSRDSWDTEAFF. CDR3 sequence (DNA): TGTGCCAGCAGTAGGGACAGTTGGGATACTGAAGCTTTCTTT. The whole variable domain, filled in from reference TRBV28 and TRBJ1-1, reads DVKVTQSSRYLVKRTGEKVFLECVQDMDHENMFWYRQDPGLGLRLIYFSYDVKMKEKGDIPEGYSVSREKKERFSLILESASTNQTSMYLCASSRDSWDTEAFFGQGTRLTVV.

The gene calls are TRBV2 and TRBJ2-5; TRBD2 matches 7 bases. V was clipped by 3 bases and J by 5 bases; unmatched bases: 9. The CDR3 runs to 15 residues. Germline values: CDR1 SNHLY, CDR2 FYNNEI. The CDR3 coding sequence is TGTGCCAGCAGTGAGGGGGGGAGGGCTGGGGAGACCCAGTACTTC. Protein product: CASSEGGRAGETQYF.

The chain combines TRBV10-1 with TRBJ2-5; 9 bases map to TRBD2. Germline CDR1 and CDR2: WNHNN and SYGVQD (reference sequence). With V trimmed by 0 bases and J by 4 bases, 3 bases remained unmatched. This CDR3 is built from 15 residues. In DNA, the CDR3 is TGCGCCAGCAGTGAGTCGAAACTAGCGGGAGAGACCCAGTACTTC. It codes for CASSESKLAGETQYF.

This chain uses TRBV7-9 with TRBJ2-1; 11 bases are shared with TRBD1. After removal of 5 bases from V and 4 bases from J, the junction contained 4 bases not matched to a gene. The CDR3 has 15 amino acids. CDR1 is SEHNR, CDR2 FQNEAQ, per germline (reference sequence). CDR3 region: CASSRGTGGYNEQFF. CDR3 bases: TGTGCCAGCAGCCGAGGGACAGGGGGGTACAATGAGCAGTTCTTC.

This clone was observed at least ten times. This chain joins TRBV6-1 and TRBJ2-3; 12 bases fit TRBD2. Germline CDR1 and CDR2: MNHNS and SASEGT. Trimming removed 3 bases from V and 2 bases from J; junction bases left unmatched: 6. The CDR3 loop spans 17 amino acids. CDR3 sequence (DNA): TGTGCCAGCAGTGAGACCCTAGCGGGAGGGCCCACAGATACGCAGTATTTT. It translates to CASSETLAGGPTDTQYF.

The chain is built from TRBV7-6 and TRBJ2-3, with TRBD1 matching over 8 bases. This CDR3 has 16 residues. J lost 4 bases, V lost 5 bases, and 11 bases had no gene match. Germline CDR1 SGHVS, CDR2 FNYEAQ. The CDR3 sequence is CASSLADREIPDTQYF. CDR3 nucleotides: TGTGCCAGCAGCCTGGCGGACAGGGAGATTCCAGATACGCAGTATTTT.

Here the CDR3 reads CASLERGRTNRYEQYF. In nucleotides, the CDR3 is TGTGCCAGCCTAGAAAGGGGGCGGACTAATCGGTACGAGCAGTACTTC. V is TRBV2 and J is TRBJ2-7, with D tentatively TRBD1 (7 bases). Trimming cost V 8 bases and J 4 bases, with 24 bases left between them. The CDR3 has 16 amino acids. Germline values: CDR1 SNHLY, CDR2 FYNNEI.

The sample holds a few counts of this clone. In DNA, the CDR3 is TGTGCCAGCAGCCAGGCCGGGGGATATGGCTACACCTTC. This translates into CASSQAGGYGYTF. The chain combines TRBV7-2 with TRBJ1-2; D is perhaps TRBD1 (5 bases). Germline V lookup: CDR1 SGHTA, CDR2 FQGNSA. There are 13 residues in the CDR3. The V gene lost 5 bases and the J gene lost 5 bases, with 12 bases spanning the gap.

V is TRBV5-1 and J is TRBJ2-5; a possible D gene is TRBD2 (6 bases). The CDR3 consists of 15 residues. From germline, CDR1 is SGHRS and CDR2 YFSETQ. Trimming took off 0 bases at V and 0 bases at J, with 9 bases between the two ends. CDR3 protein: CASSLAGGNQETQYF. The CDR3 coding sequence is TGCGCCAGCAGCTTGGCAGGAGGGAACCAAGAGACCCAGTACTTC.

CDR3 sequence reads: CASSYDDRGYGYTF. The CDR3 nucleotides read TGTGCCAGCAGTTACGACGACAGGGGCTATGGCTACACCTTC. The chain recombines TRBV6-6 with TRBJ1-2, with 8 bases identical to TRBD1. Germline V gene data show CDR1 as MNHNY and CDR2 as SVGAGI (reference sequence). V dropped 2 bases and J dropped 4; count of bases not matched to a gene: 3. The CDR3 loop spans 14 amino acids.

The V gene is TRBV28, the J gene TRBJ1-5, with TRBD1 matching over 7 bases. Germline V gives CDR1 MDHEN, CDR2 SYDVKM. V lost 3 bases, J lost 2 bases, and 7 bases stayed unmatched. This CDR3 is built from 16 residues. CDR3 bases: TGTGCCAGCAGTTTCACCGAGACAGGGCGCAATCAGCCCCAGCATTTT. Translated, it gives CASSFTETGRNQPQHF.

The gene calls are TRBV5-4 and TRBJ1-1; D possibly corresponds to TRBD1 (5 bases). Trimming shortened V by 2 bases and J by 1 base, and 6 bases separated the two germline ends. Germline lookup yields CDR1 SGHNT and CDR2 YYREEE (reference sequence). The CDR3 totals 13 residues. CDR3 nucleotide sequence: TGTGCCAGCAGCTTCGACAGGAACACTGAAGCTTTCTTT. Translated, it gives CASSFDRNTEAFF.

V gene TRBV29-1 combines with J gene TRBJ1-5; D not certain. The V and J ends lost 0 bases and 5 bases respectively, with 11 bases between them. Germline assignment: CDR1 SQVTM and CDR2 ANQGSEA. CDR3 length equals 14 residues. CDR3 in amino acids: CSVEDLVPHQPQHF. For the CDR3, the DNA is TGCAGCGTTGAAGATCTAGTACCCCATCAGCCCCAGCATTTT.

The chain is built from TRBV13 and TRBJ1-3; D is uncertain. V lost 1 base and J lost 0, with 13 bases in between. The CDR3 sequence is 17 residues long. Germline CDR1 PRHDT, CDR2 FYEKMQ (reference sequence). The CDR3 protein is CASSLVYDSPSGNTIYF. The CDR3 bases are TGTGCCAGCAGCTTAGTCTACGACTCTCCCTCTGGAAACACCATATATTTT.

Here the CDR3 DNA reads TGCGGTCTAGCGGGAAACAATGAGCAGTTCTTC. It encodes CGLAGNNEQFF. This sequence joins TRBV20-1 and TRBJ2-1; TRBD2 matches at 9 bases. The CDR3 is made up of 11 amino acids. Germline-derived CDR1 and CDR2 are DFQATT and SNEGSKA (reference sequence).

V gene TRBV2 combines with J gene TRBJ2-6, with TRBD1 identical over 7 bases. There are 16 residues in the CDR3. V lost 7 bases and J lost 0; bases outside the gene matches: 6. Germline CDR1 and CDR2: SNHLY and FYNNEI. In DNA, the CDR3 is TGTGCCAGCACCAAGACAGGGAGCTCTGGGGCCAACGTCCTGACTTTC. Translated, it gives CASTKTGSSGANVLTF.

The chain links TRBV5-5 to TRBJ1-2; a weak D match, TRBD1 (6 bases). Between the trimmed V and J ends, which lost 2 bases and 2 bases, there was a span of 10 bases. The CDR3 is made up of 14 amino acids. CDR1 is SGHKS and CDR2 is YYEKEE in the germline V gene (reference sequence). The CDR3 loop reads CASSLGQGNYGYTF. The CDR3 nucleotides are TGTGCCAGCAGCTTAGGTCAGGGGAACTATGGCTACACCTTC.

V usage is TRBV7-2 and J usage is TRBJ2-7; 13 bases are shared with TRBD2. This CDR3 has 18 amino acids. Germline V gene sequence: CDR1 SGHTA, CDR2 FQGNSA. Trimming took 1 base from V and 4 from J; bases not matched to a gene: 10. In nucleotides, the CDR3 is TGTGCCAGCAGCTTAGGGGGACTAGCGGGGAGTAGGAGGTACGAGCAGTACTTC. As protein: CASSLGGLAGSRRYEQYF.

This sequence joins TRBV5-4 and TRBJ2-5, with 9 nucleotides matching TRBD2. This CDR3 contains 14 residues. V was clipped by 5 bases and J by 2 bases; unmatched bases: 4. Germline CDR1 reads SGHNT; CDR2 reads YYREEE (reference sequence). The CDR3 nucleotides are TGTGCCAGCAGTCGGACTAGCGCTCAAGAGACCCAGTACTTC. Translated, it gives CASSRTSAQETQYF.

This sequence joins TRBV13 and TRBJ2-3; D remains ambiguous. Germline loops: CDR1 PRHDT, CDR2 FYEKMQ (reference sequence). This CDR3 has 13 amino acids. V lost 2 bases, J lost 1 base, and 4 bases lay in between. CDR3 in DNA: TGTGCCAGCAGCTTACCTGGCACAGATACGCAGTATTTT. Amino acids: CASSLPGTDTQYF.

This chain links TRBV29-1 with TRBJ2-7; unclear D gene. The germline CDR1 and CDR2 sequences are SQVTM and ANQGSEA. The V and J ends lost 3 bases and 7 bases respectively, with 7 bases between them. The length of the CDR3 is 10 residues. The CDR3 DNA follows: TGCAGCGTTGAGGTCGGGGAGCAGTACTTC. Its protein product is CSVEVGEQYF.

The CDR3 protein is CASSVERGADEQFF. CDR3 DNA sequence: TGTGCCAGCAGCGTCGAACGTGGCGCGGATGAGCAGTTCTTC. The chain joins TRBV9 to TRBJ2-1; the D is unclear. The CDR3 runs to 14 residues. The V end lost 2 bases, the J end lost 8 bases, and 14 bases lay between the germline ends. Per the germline V gene, CDR1 is SGDLS and CDR2 is YYNGEE.